A selection of T cell receptor beta chains follows, all from one sample in a study of blood T cell repertoires in COVID-19. TCRdb's copy holds only in-frame clones and misses some; the assay was immunoSEQ multiplex PCR. The sample lists 390,000 or so clones, approximately 87% seen once, with 10% in the top ten. The specimen sequenced was PBMCs or T cells enriched from blood (not recorded which). The receptors come from a woman in her forties or fifties who had recovered from COVID-19. Each CDR3 is given with its conserved first and last residue. Fields, in order: D gene, J gene, clone size, V gene, CDR3 DNA, CDR3 protein. The D gene is left open where the match is weak. The listing skips clone size in some rows; elsewhere it reads once, few, many or a size class.

D gene: TRBD1
J gene: TRBJ2-7
clone size: NA
V gene: TRBV14
CDR3 DNA: TGTGCCAGCAGCCCACACAGGGGAGATTGGGCAGACGAGCAGTACTTC
CDR3 protein: CASSPHRGDWADEQYF

D gene: NA
J gene: TRBJ1-1
clone size: NA
V gene: TRBV10-3
CDR3 DNA: TGTGCCATCAGTGAGACAGAGAACCCGAACACTGAAGCTTTCTTT
CDR3 protein: CAISETENPNTEAFF

D gene: TRBD1
J gene: TRBJ1-1
clone size: NA
V gene: TRBV30
CDR3 DNA: TGTGCCTGGAATCAGGGGGCAACTGAAGCTTTCTTT
CDR3 protein: CAWNQGATEAFF

D gene: NA
J gene: TRBJ1-4
clone size: NA
V gene: TRBV6-5
CDR3 DNA: TGTGCCAGCAGTTCAGGACAGATTAATGAAAAACTGTTTTTT
CDR3 protein: CASSSGQINEKLFF

D gene: NA
J gene: TRBJ2-2
clone size: NA
V gene: TRBV5-1
CDR3 DNA: TGCGCCAGCAGCCTAGGACAGGAGGGAGGGGAGCTGTTTTTT
CDR3 protein: CASSLGQEGGELFF

D gene: NA
J gene: TRBJ1-1
clone size: once
V gene: TRBV5-1
CDR3 DNA: TGCGCCAGCAGCCCCAGTCGGGGAGCTGAAGCTTTCTTT
CDR3 protein: CASSPSRGAEAFF

D gene: NA
J gene: TRBJ1-4
clone size: NA
V gene: TRBV6-2/TRBV6-3
CDR3 DNA: TGTGCCAGCAGTTCGGGGGTTCTGGGGCATGCAACTAATGAAAAACTGTTTTTT
CDR3 protein: CASSSGVLGHATNEKLFF

D gene: TRBD2
J gene: TRBJ2-7
clone size: NA
V gene: TRBV27
CDR3 DNA: TGTGCCAGCCGACTAGCGGGGGGGCCCTACGAGCAGTACTTC
CDR3 protein: CASRLAGGPYEQYF

D gene: NA
J gene: TRBJ2-7
clone size: NA
V gene: TRBV10-2
CDR3 DNA: TGCGCCAGCAGTGAGATTGGGACACAGGGCGAGCAGTACTTC
CDR3 protein: CASSEIGTQGEQYF

D gene: NA
J gene: TRBJ2-1
clone size: once
V gene: TRBV7-9
CDR3 DNA: TGTGCCAGCAGCTCAGGGGCAGGGACCGCCCACAATGAGCAGTTCTTC
CDR3 protein: CASSSGAGTAHNEQFF

D gene: NA
J gene: TRBJ1-2
clone size: NA
V gene: TRBV30
CDR3 DNA: TGTGCCTGGAGTTATACAGGGTCCTATGGCTACACCTTC
CDR3 protein: CAWSYTGSYGYTF

D gene: NA
J gene: TRBJ1-1
clone size: NA
V gene: TRBV4-3
CDR3 DNA: TGCGCCAGCAGCCGAAGTTCGGGGGAGTCCACTGAAGCTTTCTTT
CDR3 protein: CASSRSSGESTEAFF

D gene: TRBD1
J gene: TRBJ2-1
clone size: NA
V gene: TRBV7-9
CDR3 DNA: TGTGCCAGCAGCCGCGGACAGGGGATTGGTGAGCAGTTCTTC
CDR3 protein: CASSRGQGIGEQFF